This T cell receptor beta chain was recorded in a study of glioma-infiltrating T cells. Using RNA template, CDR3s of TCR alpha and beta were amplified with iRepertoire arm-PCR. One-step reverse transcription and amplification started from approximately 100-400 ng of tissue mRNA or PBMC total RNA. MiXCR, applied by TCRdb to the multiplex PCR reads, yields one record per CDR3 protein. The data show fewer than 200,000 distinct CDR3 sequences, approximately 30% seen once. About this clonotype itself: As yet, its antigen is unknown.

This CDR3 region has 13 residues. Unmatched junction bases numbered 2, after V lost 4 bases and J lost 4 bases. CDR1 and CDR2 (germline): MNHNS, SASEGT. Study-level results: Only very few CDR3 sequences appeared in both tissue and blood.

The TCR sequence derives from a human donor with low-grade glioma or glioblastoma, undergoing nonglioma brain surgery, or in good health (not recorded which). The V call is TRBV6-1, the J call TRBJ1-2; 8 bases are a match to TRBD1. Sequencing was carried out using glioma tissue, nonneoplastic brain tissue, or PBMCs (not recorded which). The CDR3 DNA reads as TGTGCCAGCAGTGGGGGACAGGCCTATGGCTACACCTTC. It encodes CASSGGQAYGYTF.